Shown below are 21 T cell receptor beta chains from a single sample sequenced in a study of blood T cell repertoires in COVID-19. Sequencing used immunoSEQ multiplex PCR; TCRdb keeps in-frame clones, though not all of them. Of some 200,000 clones listed, around 89% were seen once; the top ten hold about 2.4%. The source material was PBMCs or T cells enriched from blood (not recorded which). All receptors derive from a woman aged 30 to 39 who had recovered from COVID-19.

This chain links TRBV4-3 with TRBJ2-3; TRBD1 might be the D (6 bases). CDR3 length: 17 residues. Trimming cost V 0 bases and J 1 base, with 14 bases left between them. Germline V gene data show CDR1 as LGHNA and CDR2 as YSLEER. The CDR3 here is CASSQDHGGSGTDTQYF. The CDR3 DNA is TGCGCCAGCAGCCAAGATCATGGGGGCAGCGGCACAGATACGCAGTATTTT.

The V call is TRBV5-5, the J call TRBJ1-1, with a weak D call TRBD1 (5 bases). Trimming left V 6 bases short and J 5 bases short, with 14 bases between. Germline V gene sequence: CDR1 SGHKS, CDR2 YYEKEE (reference sequence). The CDR3 sequence is 13 residues long. The CDR3 nucleotides are TGTGCCAGCACCATAGGGGTAGAGACTGAAGCTTTCTTT. Translated, it gives CASTIGVETEAFF.

The gene calls are TRBV4-1 and TRBJ1-2; 7 nucleotides line up with TRBD1. V lost 4 bases and J lost 3; bases outside the gene matches: 5. The CDR3 is 14 residues long. Germline values: CDR1 MGHRA, CDR2 YSYEKL. The CDR3 region has the DNA TGCGCCAGCAGCCGTGCTGGGACAGACTATGGCTACACCTTC. Its translation: CASSRAGTDYGYTF.

The V and J genes are TRBV5-1 and TRBJ2-5; 7 bases agree with TRBD2. The germline V gene encodes CDR1 SGHRS and CDR2 YFSETQ. J lost 2 bases, V lost 0 bases, and 7 bases had no gene match. There are 16 residues in the CDR3. The CDR3 bases are TGCGCCAGCAGCTTGGTTGGGGGGGACGAACAAGAGACCCAGTACTTC. Its protein is CASSLVGGDEQETQYF.

The genes are TRBV11-2 and TRBJ1-1; no definite D call. The CDR3 length is 13 residues. V shed 0 bases and J shed 4 bases, with 6 bases lying between them. Germline lookup yields CDR1 SGHAT and CDR2 FQNNGV. CDR3 nucleotides: TGTGCCAGCAGCTTAGAGCCAGTCACTGAAGCTTTCTTT. This encodes CASSLEPVTEAFF.

The V gene is TRBV27, the J gene TRBJ2-2, with D possibly TRBD1 on 6 matching bases. The CDR3 is 15 amino acids. The V end lost 3 bases, the J end lost 1 base, and 9 bases lay between the germline ends. Germline V gene data show CDR1 as MNHEY and CDR2 as SMNVEV (reference sequence). The CDR3 region is CASSLAGVNTGELFF. In DNA form, the CDR3 reads TGTGCCAGCAGTTTGGCAGGGGTGAACACCGGGGAGCTGTTTTTT.

This clone was seen more than once but under ten times. V is TRBV12-3 or TRBV12-4 and J is TRBJ2-3; D possibly corresponds to TRBD1 (5 bases). The CDR3 loop spans 11 amino acids. V lost 9 bases to trimming and J lost 5 bases, with 9 bases between them. CDR3 sequence reads: CASRGGDTQYF. In nucleotides, the CDR3 is TGTGCCAGTAGGGGTGGAGATACGCAGTATTTT.

The V gene is TRBV7-9, the J gene TRBJ2-7, with TRBD1 matching over 8 bases. After removal of 3 bases from V and 2 bases from J, the junction contained 6 bases not matched to a gene. The germline CDR1 and CDR2 sequences are SEHNR and FQNEAQ (reference sequence). This CDR3 has 15 amino acids. CDR3 residues: CASSLAQGAAYEQYF. The CDR3 DNA reads TGTGCCAGCAGCTTGGCGCAGGGGGCGGCCTACGAGCAGTACTTC.

This clone showed up just once. V gene TRBV6-2 or TRBV6-3 combines with J gene TRBJ1-1, with D hard to call. Germline assignment: CDR1 MNHEY and CDR2 SVGEGT. The CDR3 is 13 amino acids. Trimming removed 4 bases at V and 0 bases at J, with 6 bases between. The CDR3 region has the DNA TGTGCCAGCAGTTTGAGGGTGAACACTGAAGCTTTCTTT. Protein sequence: CASSLRVNTEAFF.

This chain links TRBV4-3 with TRBJ1-3; D unclear. Trimming took 1 base from V and 0 from J, leaving 13 bases between them. CDR3 size: 17 residues. Germline-derived CDR1 and CDR2 are LGHNA and YSLEER. The CDR3 DNA sequence: TGCGCCAGCAGCCAAGTGGCAGGAAGAGCCTCTGGAAACACCATATATTTT. Translating gives CASSQVAGRASGNTIYF.

The chain uses TRBV7-3 and TRBJ2-3; D is unclear. The CDR3 spans 14 residues. Germline CDR1 reads SGHTA; CDR2 reads FQGTGA. The V end lost 4 bases, the J end lost 3 bases, and 11 bases lay between the germline ends. The CDR3 reads CASSSQASTDTQYF. CDR3 DNA: TGTGCCAGCAGCTCCCAAGCCTCGACAGATACGCAGTATTTT.

The chain couples TRBV7-8 to TRBJ2-3; 7 positions match TRBD2. CDR3 length equals 15 residues. In germline, CDR1 is SGHVS, CDR2 FQNEAQ. After removal of 4 bases from V and 2 bases from J, the junction contained 6 bases not matched to a gene. The CDR3 loop reads CASSSGTTVTDTQYF. As DNA, the CDR3 is TGTGCCAGCAGCTCCGGGACTACCGTCACAGATACGCAGTATTTT.

This rearrangement joins TRBV5-1 to TRBJ2-7; maybe TRBD2 (6 bases). The ends were cut back, 5 bases at V and 9 bases at J, with 21 bases in the middle. The CDR3 covers 14 residues. Germline CDR1 is SGHRS and CDR2 is YFSETQ. The CDR3, as DNA: TGCGCCAGCAGGATTGTAGAATTGGGGGGACCGCAGTACTTC. Translated, it gives CASRIVELGGPQYF.

The chain joins TRBV2 to TRBJ1-1; D is undetermined. Germline CDR1 and CDR2: SNHLY and FYNNEI. V lost 3 bases and J 2 bases, leaving 10 bases between the germline ends. The CDR3 runs 14 residues. The CDR3: CASSEWSLNTEAFF. The CDR3 region has the DNA TGTGCCAGCAGTGAGTGGAGCCTCAACACTGAAGCTTTCTTT.

The chain joins TRBV5-6 to TRBJ2-7; D possibly corresponds to TRBD2 (7 bases). V lost 3 bases, J lost 4 bases, and 17 bases lay in between. Germline CDR1 is SGHDT and CDR2 is YYEEEE. This CDR3 is built from 15 residues. The CDR3 region has the DNA TGTGCCAGCAGCTATATCGCGGGGGCGCGGTACGAGCAGTACTTC. Protein sequence: CASSYIAGARYEQYF.

The chain couples TRBV2 to TRBJ2-7; possible D gene TRBD2, 6 bases. V lost 8 bases, J lost 4 bases, and 21 bases lay in between. Per the germline V gene, CDR1 is SNHLY and CDR2 is FYNNEI. This CDR3 spans 15 amino acids. CDR3 sequence reads: CASSPRDFYWYEQYF. The CDR3 region has the DNA TGTGCCAGCTCTCCGAGGGACTTTTATTGGTACGAGCAGTACTTC.

J is TRBJ2-1 and V is TRBV7-2, with 12 bases lining up with TRBD2. Per germline, CDR1 SGHTA and CDR2 FQGNSA. V lost 0 bases, J lost 10 bases, and 7 bases stayed unmatched. The CDR3 is 16 residues long. CDR3 protein: CASSLAGLAGGREQFF. The CDR3 DNA sequence: TGTGCCAGCAGCTTAGCAGGTCTAGCGGGGGGGCGCGAGCAGTTCTTC. The variable domain in full, with the rest retrieved from reference TRBV7-2 and TRBJ2-1, is GAGVSQSPSNKVTEKGKDVELRCDPISGHTALYWYRQSLGQGLEFLIYFQGNSAPDKSGLPSDRFSAERTGGSVSTLTIQRTQQEDSAVYLCASSLAGLAGGREQFFGPGTRLTVL.

As DNA, the CDR3 is TGTGCCAGCAGTTCCCGGACAGCTTCTGATCATGGCTACACCTTC. Residues: CASSSRTASDHGYTF. The chain carries TRBV4-2 and TRBJ1-2; a possible D gene is TRBD1 (6 bases). The CDR3 runs to 15 residues. CDR1 is LGHNA, CDR2 YNFKEQ, per germline. Between the trimmed V and J ends, which lost 6 bases and 6 bases, there was a span of 20 bases.

The rearrangement joins TRBV11-3 to TRBJ2-1; 13 nucleotides agree with TRBD2. V lost 5 bases to trimming and J lost 7 bases; unmatched junction nucleotides: 8. The CDR3 extends over 16 amino acids. The germline CDR1 and CDR2 sequences are SGHNT and YENEEA. In DNA form, the CDR3 reads TGTGCCAGCAGCCCTACTAGCGGGGGGGCGGGGAATGAGCAGTTCTTC. Translation gives CASSPTSGGAGNEQFF.

The chain uses TRBV25-1 and TRBJ2-2; possible D gene TRBD1, 5 bases. V was cut by 3 bases and J by 2 bases, with 10 bases left in between. The CDR3 runs to 15 residues. Germline V gives CDR1 MGHDK, CDR2 SYGVNS. CDR3 bases: TGTGCCAGCAGTGACTTGACAGATAACACCGGGGAGCTGTTTTTT. Protein: CASSDLTDNTGELFF.

This clone occurred once. V is TRBV4-1 and J is TRBJ2-3; the D gene is possibly TRBD1 (5 bases). The CDR3 extends over 15 amino acids. Trimming pared 7 bases from V and 3 bases from J, leaving 17 bases between. The germline CDR1 and CDR2 sequences are MGHRA and YSYEKL. The DNA for the CDR3 is TGCGCCAGCAACCATACAGCTAGGGGAACAGATACGCAGTATTTT. Encoded protein: CASNHTARGTDTQYF.